This T cell receptor beta chain was captured in a study of T cell responses to AZD1222 COVID-19 vaccine. Study results and caveats: Vaccine-related CD4 TCRs covered spike, predominating at 160-218 and 743-854. Every sample of the repertoires postdated the peak T cell response. Clonal diversity may have been underestimated in mostly white British donors.

Some clones are missing from TCRdb's copy, which holds only in-frame ones; the method was immunoSEQ multiplex PCR. There are more than 90,000 clones in the sample; 65% to 85% occur only once, and 14% lies in the top ten. Analysis merged second doses at about 4 or about 12 weeks. In regard to this clone: Its target is not known.

With 0 bases clipped from V and 4 bases from J, the junction kept 11 bases outside the gene matches. Germline CDR1 is MGHRA and CDR2 is YSYEKL. The CDR3 runs to 19 residues. Sequencing was performed on peripheral blood, taken 28 days after the second AZD1222 dose. The sequence was collected from an adult who received the AZD1222 COVID-19 vaccine. The chain employs TRBV4-1 and TRBJ2-2; 10 nucleotides align to TRBD2. The CDR3 sequence: CASSQEGAETSGFTGELFF. Written as DNA, the CDR3 is TGCGCCAGCAGCCAAGAGGGGGCGGAGACTAGCGGGTTCACCGGGGAGCTGTTTTTT.